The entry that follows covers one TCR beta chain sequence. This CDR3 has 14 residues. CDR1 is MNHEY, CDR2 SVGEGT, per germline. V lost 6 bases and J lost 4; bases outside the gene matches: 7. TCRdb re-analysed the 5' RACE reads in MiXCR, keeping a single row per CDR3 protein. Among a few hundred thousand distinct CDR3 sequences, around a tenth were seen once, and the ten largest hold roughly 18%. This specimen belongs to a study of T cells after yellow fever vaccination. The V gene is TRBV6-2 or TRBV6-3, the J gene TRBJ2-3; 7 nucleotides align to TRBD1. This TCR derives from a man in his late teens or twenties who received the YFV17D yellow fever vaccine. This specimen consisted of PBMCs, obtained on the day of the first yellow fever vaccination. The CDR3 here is CASSRDSHADTQYF. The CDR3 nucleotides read TGTGCCAGCAGCCGGGACAGCCACGCAGATACGCAGTATTTT.